A single sample gave rise to the 17 T cell receptor beta chains below, sequenced in a study of cytomegalovirus exposure and HLA in healthy donors. Vbeta (60) and Jbeta (13) primers were used in the PCR. Data came from immunoSEQ multiplex PCR; TCRdb stores just in-frame clones and leaves some out. The repertoire holds 80,000 to 130,000 clones, about three quarters seen once, with around an eighth in the top ten. Sample: PBMCs. The receptors were sampled from a male donor in good health and CMV-seropositive.

This sequence joins TRBV4-3 and TRBJ1-5; tentatively, D is TRBD1 (6 bases). The germline V gene has CDR1 LGHNA and CDR2 YSLEER. CDR3 size: 13 residues. V was cut by 3 bases and J by 6 bases, with 9 bases left in between. This CDR3 is CASSQYRAQPQHF. As DNA, the CDR3 is TGCGCCAGCAGCCAGTACAGGGCTCAGCCCCAGCATTTT.

The chain recombines TRBV6-6 with TRBJ2-7; tentative D call: TRBD2 (5 bases). This CDR3 region has 16 residues. V was cut by 0 bases and J by 3 bases, with 15 bases left in between. Germline V CDR1 and CDR2: MNHNY, SVGAGI (reference sequence). The CDR3 DNA is TGTGCCAGCAGTTACTCTATGCTGGGCAGCGGCTACGAGCAGTACTTC. It specifies CASSYSMLGSGYEQYF.

The chain carries TRBV19 and TRBJ1-5; 10 bases agree with TRBD1. CDR1 and CDR2 from the germline V gene are LNHDA and SQIVND (reference sequence). J gave up 2 bases and V 6 bases, and 7 bases lay outside the gene matches. This CDR3 is built from 16 residues. CDR3 sequence (DNA): TGTGCCAGTAGACCGACAGGGGGCGTTGGCAATCAGCCCCAGCATTTT. This encodes CASRPTGGVGNQPQHF. The whole variable domain, remainder taken from reference TRBV19 and TRBJ1-5, is DGGITQSPKYLFRKEGQNVTLSCEQNLNHDAMYWYRQDPGQGLRLIYYSQIVNDFQKGDIAEGYSVSREKKESFPLTVTSAQKNPTAFYLCASRPTGGVGNQPQHFGDGTRLSIL.

The chain employs TRBV5-6 and TRBJ1-2, with a possible D match to TRBD1 (5 bases). Trimming pared 1 base from V and 2 bases from J, leaving 15 bases between. The CDR3 has 16 residues. Germline lookup yields CDR1 SGHDT and CDR2 YYEEEE. The chain's CDR3 is CASSLSGSQVNYGYTF. The CDR3 DNA is TGTGCCAGCAGCTTGTCAGGGTCTCAAGTGAACTATGGCTACACCTTC. Together with reference TRBV5-6 and TRBJ1-2, the CDR3 gives the full variable domain: DAGVTQSPTHLIKTRGQQVTLRCSPKSGHDTVSWYQQALGQGPQFIFQYYEEEERQRGNFPDRFSGHQFPNYSSELNVNALLLGDSALYLCASSLSGSQVNYGYTFGSGTRLTVV.

The CDR3, as DNA: TGTGCCAGCAGTCCCTCGACACGACAAGAGACCCAGTACTTC. This sequence encodes CASSPSTRQETQYF. The chain has TRBV27 and TRBJ2-5, with no clear D. The CDR3 sequence is 14 residues long. Trimming left V 5 bases short and J 2 bases short, with 12 bases between. CDR1 is MNHEY and CDR2 is SMNVEV in the germline V gene (reference sequence).

V is TRBV5-1 and J is TRBJ2-7, with TRBD2 as a possible D gene (6 bases). The germline V and J ends were trimmed by 2 bases and 2 bases, with 11 bases remaining between them. Germline V gene lookup returns CDR1 SGHRS and CDR2 YFSETQ. The CDR3 spans 14 residues. CDR3 in amino acids: CASSFNGSPYEQYF. The CDR3 bases are TGCGCCAGCAGCTTTAACGGGAGTCCCTACGAGCAGTACTTC.

V usage is TRBV19 and J usage is TRBJ1-1, with D maybe TRBD1 (6 bases). CDR3 length equals 13 residues. V gave up 9 bases and J gave up 1 base, with 12 bases separating them. Germline V gives CDR1 LNHDA, CDR2 SQIVND (reference sequence). This CDR3 reads CASRGHTNTEAFF. CDR3 sequence (DNA): TGTGCCAGCCGGGGACACACGAACACTGAAGCTTTCTTT.

The chain combines TRBV19 with TRBJ2-7, with TRBD1 as a possible D gene (5 bases). The CDR3 extends over 13 amino acids. Germline V gene data show CDR1 as LNHDA and CDR2 as SQIVND (reference sequence). Deletions cut 4 bases from V and 5 bases from J, with 12 bases between. As DNA, the CDR3 is TGTGCCAGTAGTACCAGGGTTGGAGACGAGCAGTACTTC. Protein sequence: CASSTRVGDEQYF.

The rearrangement links TRBV19 to TRBJ1-3, with D possibly matching TRBD1 (6 bases). CDR3 length equals 17 residues. CDR1 LNHDA and CDR2 SQIVND come from the germline V gene (reference sequence). Trimming stripped 4 bases from V and 2 bases from J, with 18 bases between. CDR3 loop: CASSTYPQQGTGNTIYF. In nucleotides, the CDR3 is TGTGCCAGTAGTACCTACCCCCAACAGGGCACTGGAAACACCATATATTTT.

The chain links TRBV5-1 to TRBJ2-7, with 8 positions matching TRBD1. Germline V gene data show CDR1 as SGHRS and CDR2 as YFSETQ. The CDR3 runs to 14 residues. V lost 4 bases and J lost 3; bases outside the gene matches: 6. The CDR3 bases are TGCGCCAGCAGCGGGACAGGACTTAACTACGAGCAGTACTTC. This gives the protein CASSGTGLNYEQYF.

This clone was picked up a small number of times. The chain joins TRBV6-4 to TRBJ2-3; a possible D gene is TRBD2 (7 bases). The germline V gene has CDR1 MRHNA and CDR2 SNTAGT. V lost 6 bases and J lost 3, with 19 bases in between. This CDR3 spans 16 amino acids. As DNA, the CDR3 is TGTGCCAGCAGCGCCCGCGGAGGGGGGGCAACAGATACGCAGTATTTT. Protein product: CASSARGGGATDTQYF.

This chain uses TRBV10-1 with TRBJ1-2, with D unclear. With 6 bases removed from V and 2 bases from J, the gap between germline ends came to 16 bases. The V gene's germline CDR1 is WNHNN and CDR2 SYGVQD (reference sequence). The CDR3 totals 15 residues. The CDR3 bases are TGCGCCAGCAGGCAAGACACAACTGAAAACTATGGCTACACCTTC. Its protein product is CASRQDTTENYGYTF.

This chain uses TRBV6-5 with TRBJ2-2; 11 bases agree with TRBD2. CDR1 is MNHEY, CDR2 SVGAGI, per germline. V shed 5 bases and J 5 bases; nucleotides not matched to a gene: 1. The CDR3 totals 14 residues. CDR3 loop: CASSRLAGTGELFF. CDR3 bases: TGTGCCAGCAGTAGACTAGCGGGGACCGGGGAGCTGTTTTTT.

The rearrangement joins TRBV6-5 to TRBJ1-5; 7 bases agree with TRBD1. Germline trimming cut 6 bases from V and 1 base from J; bases unmatched to any gene: 6. The CDR3 runs 15 residues. Germline-derived CDR1 and CDR2 are MNHEY and SVGAGI. The CDR3 DNA follows: TGTGCCAGCAGGGCCGACAGGGAGAGCAATCAGCCCCAGCATTTT. This codes for CASRADRESNQPQHF.

This clone was counted only a few times. The chain combines TRBV6-1 with TRBJ2-7; 9 bases are a match to TRBD1. There are 15 residues in the CDR3. Trimming cost V 4 bases and J 2 bases; bases outside gene matches: 6. The germline CDR1 and CDR2 sequences are MNHNS and SASEGT. CDR3 DNA: TGTGCCAGCAGTGGAGCGGGACAGGGCCCCTACGAGCAGTACTTC. Translated: CASSGAGQGPYEQYF.

This clone was picked up a small number of times. This sequence joins TRBV5-1 and TRBJ1-2, with 7 positions matching TRBD1. Germline values: CDR1 SGHRS, CDR2 YFSETQ. Germline trimming cut 3 bases from V and 3 bases from J; bases unmatched to any gene: 5. This CDR3 is built from 14 residues. The CDR3 DNA reads as TGCGCCAGCAGCTCCCGACAGGGTTACTATGGCTACACCTTC. This translates into CASSSRQGYYGYTF.

The chain combines TRBV2 with TRBJ2-5; TRBD2 is a possible D gene (5 bases). The V gene's germline CDR1 is SNHLY and CDR2 FYNNEI. The ends were cut back, 4 bases at V and 5 bases at J, with 17 bases in the middle. CDR3 length: 15 residues. The CDR3 is CASSAGDSGGETQYF. Here the CDR3 DNA reads TGTGCCAGCAGTGCCGGTGATAGTGGAGGCGAGACCCAGTACTTC.